These 27 T cell receptor beta chains share one sample of origin, sequenced in a study of blood T cell repertoires in COVID-19. Clones were read by immunoSEQ multiplex PCR, and TCRdb kept only the in-frame ones, dropping some. The sample holds roughly 260,000 clones; 88% are singletons and the top ten take around 11%. Specimen: peripheral blood. The receptors here all came from a woman aged 30 to 39 with COVID-19, enrolled during active disease.

V is TRBV2 and J is TRBJ2-3; 7 positions agree with TRBD2. J was trimmed by 2 bases and V by 10 bases; bases with no gene match: 9. The CDR3 is 14 amino acids. The germline V gene encodes CDR1 SNHLY and CDR2 FYNNEI. CDR3 sequence: CAITSRGVTDTQYF. The CDR3 DNA follows: TGTGCCATCACCTCCCGGGGGGTCACAGATACGCAGTATTTT.

The rearrangement links TRBV10-1 to TRBJ1-2; D remains ambiguous. Trimming removed 0 bases from V and 0 bases from J, with 5 bases in between. The CDR3 is made up of 14 amino acids. Germline CDR1 reads WNHNN; CDR2 reads SYGVQD (reference sequence). CDR3 region: CASSESTANYGYTF. The CDR3, as DNA: TGCGCCAGCAGTGAGTCAACAGCTAACTATGGCTACACCTTC.

J is TRBJ1-6 and V is TRBV12-3 or TRBV12-4, with D hard to call. This CDR3 region has 13 residues. Trimming left V 7 bases short and J 9 bases short, with 13 bases between. DNA of the CDR3: TGTGCCAGCACCTCCCCCTGGAGTTCACCCCTCCACTTT. Protein product: CASTSPWSSPLHF.

This clone has more than one count but fewer than ten. The chain recombines TRBV2 with TRBJ1-2; possibly TRBD1 for D (6 bases). The CDR3 covers 13 residues. Looked up from germline, CDR1 is SNHLY and CDR2 is FYNNEI. The germline V and J ends were trimmed by 6 bases and 4 bases, with 12 bases remaining between them. The CDR3 DNA reads as TGTGCCAGCAGGAGACAGGCTGGCTATGGCTACACCTTC. It yields the protein CASRRQAGYGYTF.

The rearrangement joins TRBV4-3 to TRBJ1-5; 7 nucleotides line up with TRBD1. The V and J ends lost 0 bases and 6 bases, in that order; junction bases with no gene match: 5. The germline V gene has CDR1 LGHNA and CDR2 YSLEER. The CDR3 contains 15 residues. The CDR3, as DNA: TGCGCCAGCAGCCAAGATTTAGGGGGCAGTCAGCCCCAGCATTTT. It codes for CASSQDLGGSQPQHF.

V gene TRBV6-2 or TRBV6-3 combines with J gene TRBJ2-7, with a tentative D call TRBD2 (6 bases). The V gene lost 5 bases and the J gene lost 4 bases, with 6 bases spanning the gap. The V gene's germline CDR1 is MNHEY and CDR2 SVGEGT. This CDR3 spans 11 amino acids. CDR3 coding DNA: TGTGCCAGCAGTCGGGAGTACGAGCAGTACTTC. Protein product: CASSREYEQYF.

This chain connects TRBV7-9 to TRBJ1-1; D possibly corresponds to TRBD1 (6 bases). The CDR3 sequence is 14 residues long. Trimming shortened V by 2 bases and J by 4 bases, and 11 bases separated the two germline ends. CDR1 is SEHNR, CDR2 FQNEAQ, per germline (reference sequence). CDR3 DNA sequence: TGTGCCAGCAGCTTACAGGGGTGGGGCACTGAAGCTTTCTTT. This sequence encodes CASSLQGWGTEAFF.

This chain links TRBV4-1 with TRBJ1-2; D is uncertain. V lost 3 bases and J 8 bases, leaving 16 bases between the germline ends. The CDR3 runs 14 residues. Germline lookup yields CDR1 MGHRA and CDR2 YSYEKL. The DNA of the CDR3 is TGCGCCAGCAGCCACGTACCGGGAGATAGGGGCTACACCTTC. It codes for CASSHVPGDRGYTF.

V and J are TRBV7-9 and TRBJ1-2; D is uncertain. The CDR3 extends over 11 amino acids. Germline CDR1 and CDR2: SEHNR and FQNEAQ (reference sequence). The germline V and J ends were trimmed by 5 bases and 7 bases, with 8 bases remaining between them. CDR3 coding DNA: TGTGCCAGCAGCCCCCCCTCTGGCTACACCTTC. Translating gives CASSPPSGYTF.

This clone showed up just a few times. The chain has TRBV24-1 and TRBJ1-2; the match to TRBD1 covers 8 bases. Trimming took 5 bases from V and 6 from J; bases not matched to a gene: 13. CDR3 size: 16 residues. Germline-derived CDR1 and CDR2 are KGHDR and SFDVKD. CDR3 coding DNA: TGTGCCACCAGTGTCCGAGCCGGACAGGGATTTGATGGCTACACCTTC. Its protein product is CATSVRAGQGFDGYTF.

The chain joins TRBV5-1 to TRBJ2-2, with D possibly TRBD1 on 7 matching bases. Germline V gene data show CDR1 as SGHRS and CDR2 as YFSETQ. Trimming removed 1 base at V and 4 bases at J, with 14 bases between. The CDR3 runs 16 residues. CDR3 DNA: TGCGCCAGCAGCTTGTCAGGTCAGGGGGGCACCGGGGAGCTGTTTTTT. The encoded protein is CASSLSGQGGTGELFF.

The rearrangement links TRBV5-4 to TRBJ2-1, with TRBD2 matching over 8 bases. Germline V gene lookup returns CDR1 SGHNT and CDR2 YYREEE (reference sequence). Trimming at V came to 0 bases and at J to 6 bases, leaving 11 bases not matched to a gene. CDR3 length equals 17 residues. The CDR3 reads CASSLGLSGGPGNEQFF. CDR3 nucleotides: TGTGCCAGCAGCTTGGGGTTATCGGGAGGGCCCGGCAATGAGCAGTTCTTC.

The V call is TRBV5-6, the J call TRBJ1-2; D possibly corresponds to TRBD1 (6 bases). V was cut by 4 bases and J by 4 bases, with 14 bases left in between. The germline V gene encodes CDR1 SGHDT and CDR2 YYEEEE. The CDR3 has 14 amino acids. This chain's CDR3 is CASSPDQGSYGYTF. The CDR3 coding sequence is TGTGCCAGCAGCCCGGACCAGGGGAGCTATGGCTACACCTTC.

The J gene is TRBJ2-5, the V gene TRBV7-9; the D gene is possibly TRBD1 (5 bases). The CDR3 is 14 amino acids. CDR1 is SEHNR and CDR2 is FQNEAQ in the germline V gene (reference sequence). V gave up 5 bases and J gave up 5 bases, with 15 bases separating them. The CDR3 sequence is CASSPTDRAETQYF. CDR3 sequence (DNA): TGTGCCAGCAGCCCCACAGACAGAGCGGAGACCCAGTACTTC. Full variable domain (rest looked up from reference TRBV7-9 and TRBJ2-5): DTGVSQNPRHKITKRGQNVTFRCDPISEHNRLYWYRQTLGQGPEFLTYFQNEAQLEKSRLLSDRFSAERPKGSFSTLEIQRTEQGDSAMYLCASSPTDRAETQYFGPGTRLLVL.

The chain is built from TRBV7-9 and TRBJ2-5, with a tentative D call TRBD1 (6 bases). CDR3 size: 15 residues. Looked up from germline, CDR1 is SEHNR and CDR2 is FQNEAQ (reference sequence). V was trimmed by 2 bases and J by 1 base, leaving 11 bases between them. The CDR3 DNA sequence: TGTGCCAGCAGCTTATCTGGACAGCCCCAAGAGACCCAGTACTTC. Translated: CASSLSGQPQETQYF.

The chain has TRBV12-3 or TRBV12-4 and TRBJ2-1; perhaps TRBD2 as D (5 bases). The V end was cut by 8 bases, the J end by 10 bases, with 9 bases between. The CDR3 sequence is 10 residues long. CDR3 nucleotides: TGTGCCAGCCGGGGTAAAGAGCAGTTCTTC. It translates to CASRGKEQFF.

The chain combines TRBV4-1 with TRBJ2-6; a weak D match, TRBD2 (6 bases). The ends were cut back, 4 bases at V and 1 base at J, with 29 bases in the middle. CDR3 length: 22 residues. The V gene's germline CDR1 is MGHRA and CDR2 YSYEKL. The CDR3 region is CASSRWGSGGSGVRSGANVLTF. The DNA of the CDR3 is TGCGCCAGCAGCCGCTGGGGCAGTGGGGGGAGCGGAGTGAGATCTGGGGCCAACGTCCTGACTTTC.

The rearrangement uses TRBV2 and TRBJ1-6; 8 nucleotides align to TRBD1. CDR1 is SNHLY, CDR2 FYNNEI, per germline. This CDR3 spans 17 amino acids. Unmatched junction bases numbered 10, after V lost 5 bases and J lost 4 bases. The CDR3 protein is CASSNIRTGTYNSPLHF. The CDR3 DNA is TGTGCCAGCAGTAACATCCGGACAGGGACTTATAATTCACCCCTCCACTTT.

The chain joins TRBV15 to TRBJ1-2; D is perhaps TRBD1 (5 bases). This CDR3 is built from 16 residues. Germline-derived CDR1 and CDR2 are LNHNV and YYDKDF (reference sequence). Trimming removed 0 bases from V and 4 bases from J, with 15 bases in between. The CDR3 bases are TGTGCCACCAGCAGAGATTTTTGGGGGAGGAGCTATGGCTACACCTTC. Encoded protein: CATSRDFWGRSYGYTF.

J is TRBJ1-1 and V is TRBV6-5, with 8 bases identical to TRBD1. The CDR3 loop spans 15 amino acids. Unmatched junction bases numbered 7, after V lost 5 bases and J lost 2 bases. The germline V gene encodes CDR1 MNHEY and CDR2 SVGAGI. The DNA for the CDR3 is TGTGCCAGCAGTCTACGGACAGGGACCAACACTGAAGCTTTCTTT. It specifies CASSLRTGTNTEAFF.

The rearrangement joins TRBV6-5 to TRBJ2-5; 7 bases are shared with TRBD2. The length of the CDR3 is 12 residues. With 7 bases clipped from V and 5 bases from J, the junction kept 4 bases outside the gene matches. CDR1 and CDR2 from the germline V gene are MNHEY and SVGAGI. CDR3 nucleotides: TGTGCCAGCACCGTTAGCGGGGAGACCCAGTACTTC. It codes for CASTVSGETQYF.

The V and J genes are TRBV7-2 and TRBJ2-5, with TRBD2 matching 7 bases. V lost 4 bases, J lost 10 bases, and 9 bases stayed unmatched. The CDR3 extends over 13 amino acids. Per germline, CDR1 SGHTA and CDR2 FQGNSA. The CDR3 DNA sequence: TGTGCCAGCAGCTCAGGGCCCGCGGGGGACCAGTACTTC. Translating gives CASSSGPAGDQYF.

This clone has only a few counts. This rearrangement joins TRBV11-2 to TRBJ1-4; no definite D call. Germline CDR1 reads SGHAT; CDR2 reads FQNNGV. The CDR3 spans 12 residues. Trimming shortened V by 2 bases and J by 8 bases, and 6 bases separated the two germline ends. CDR3 sequence reads: CASSLISEKLFF. The CDR3 DNA is TGTGCCAGCAGCTTAATTTCGGAAAAACTGTTTTTT.

The rearrangement joins TRBV2 to TRBJ2-2; D unresolved. The ends were cut back, 3 bases at V and 2 bases at J, with 7 bases in the middle. There are 14 residues in the CDR3. Germline CDR1 and CDR2: SNHLY and FYNNEI. CDR3 region: CASSEWQNTGELFF. The CDR3 coding sequence is TGTGCCAGCAGTGAGTGGCAAAACACCGGGGAGCTGTTTTTT. The whole variable domain, filled in from reference TRBV2 and TRBJ2-2, reads EPEVTQTPSHQVTQMGQEVILRCVPISNHLYFYWYRQILGQKVEFLVSFYNNEISEKSEIFDDQFSVERPDGSNFTLKIRSTKLEDSAMYFCASSEWQNTGELFFGEGSRLTVL.

This clone is a singleton in its sample. The rearrangement uses TRBV4-1 and TRBJ1-2; 10 bases match TRBD1. Germline CDR1 MGHRA, CDR2 YSYEKL. CDR3 length: 15 amino acids. The J segment lost 7 bases and the V segment lost 3 bases, leaving 8 bases of the junction unmatched. CDR3 residues: CASSHRQGARAGYTF. The CDR3 nucleotides are TGCGCCAGCAGCCACCGACAGGGGGCGAGAGCTGGCTACACCTTC.

This chain uses TRBV29-1 with TRBJ2-2, with a tentative D call TRBD1 (6 bases). Germline lookup yields CDR1 SQVTM and CDR2 ANQGSEA. CDR3 length: 14 residues. Trimming pared 4 bases from V and 0 bases from J, leaving 9 bases between. The CDR3 protein is CSVAGAPNTGELFF. CDR3 nucleotides: TGCAGCGTTGCAGGGGCCCCGAACACCGGGGAGCTGTTTTTT.

The genes are TRBV7-9 and TRBJ2-2, with a weak D call TRBD2 (6 bases). Deletions cut 5 bases from V and 5 bases from J, with 18 bases between. The CDR3 has 16 amino acids. Germline CDR1 SEHNR, CDR2 FQNEAQ (reference sequence). The CDR3 region has the DNA TGTGCCAGCAGCCCTCCCGGGAGTGGTCGGACCGGGGAGCTGTTTTTT. Amino acids: CASSPPGSGRTGELFF.